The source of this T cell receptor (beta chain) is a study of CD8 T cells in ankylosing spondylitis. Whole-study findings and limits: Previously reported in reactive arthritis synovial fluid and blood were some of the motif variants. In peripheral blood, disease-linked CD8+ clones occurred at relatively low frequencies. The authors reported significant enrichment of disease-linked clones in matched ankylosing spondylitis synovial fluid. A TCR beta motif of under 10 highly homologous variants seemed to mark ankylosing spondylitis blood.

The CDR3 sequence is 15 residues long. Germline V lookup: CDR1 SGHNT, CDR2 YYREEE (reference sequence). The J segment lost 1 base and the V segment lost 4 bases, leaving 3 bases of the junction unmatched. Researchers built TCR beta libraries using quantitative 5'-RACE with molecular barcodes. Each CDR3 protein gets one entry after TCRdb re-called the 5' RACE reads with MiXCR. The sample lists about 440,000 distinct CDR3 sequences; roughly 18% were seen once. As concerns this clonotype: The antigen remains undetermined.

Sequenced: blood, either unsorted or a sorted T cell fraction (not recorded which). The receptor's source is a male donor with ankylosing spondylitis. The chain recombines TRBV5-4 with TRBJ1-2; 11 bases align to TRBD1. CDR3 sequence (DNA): TGTGCCAGCAGCCCGGGACAGGGGGTTAACTATGGCTACACCTTC. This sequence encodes CASSPGQGVNYGYTF.